This T cell receptor beta chain was found in a study of OX40 agonist ivuxolimab in advanced cancers. Study in general: Dose-escalation patients suffered from hepatocellular carcinoma, melanoma, renal cell or head and neck cancer. Prior checkpoint blockade (anti-PD-1, anti-PD-L1 or anti-CTLA-4) was permitted; around 37% had it. Whole-study results and caveats: Antigen specificity remained undetermined for the expanded peripheral T cells.

As to this clone: Its specificity is unknown.

The method was immunoSEQ multiplex PCR; TCRdb's version includes in-frame clones alone and lacks a portion of them. The top ten clones hold about 20% of a sample with 37,000 or so clones, about 88% of them seen once. The source of this sequence is an adult with an advanced solid tumor such as melanoma, head and neck, liver or kidney cancer. Specimen: CD4+ or CD8+ T cells sorted from blood, collected in a trial of the OX40 agonist ivuxolimab.

The CDR3 coding sequence is TGTGCCAGCAGCCTCTCGAACACTGAAGCTTTCTTT. This translates into CASSLSNTEAFF. V and J are TRBV4-2 and TRBJ1-1; D is unclear. This CDR3 contains 12 residues. From germline, CDR1 is LGHNA and CDR2 YNFKEQ. V was clipped by 4 bases and J by 1 base, with 4 bases between them.